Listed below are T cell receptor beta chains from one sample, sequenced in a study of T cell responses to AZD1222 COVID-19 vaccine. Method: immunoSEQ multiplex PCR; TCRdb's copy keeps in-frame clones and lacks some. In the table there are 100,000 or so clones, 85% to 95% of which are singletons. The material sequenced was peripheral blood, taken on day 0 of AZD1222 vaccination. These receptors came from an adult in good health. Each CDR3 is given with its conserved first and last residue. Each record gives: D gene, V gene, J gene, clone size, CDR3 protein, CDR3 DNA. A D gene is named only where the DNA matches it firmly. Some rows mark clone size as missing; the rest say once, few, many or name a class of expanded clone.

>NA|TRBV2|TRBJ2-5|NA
CASNRILGETQYF
TGTGCCAGCAACAGGATCTTGGGGGAGACCCAGTACTTC
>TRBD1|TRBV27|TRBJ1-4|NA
CASSPRGRGLLSTNEKLFF
TGTGCCAGCAGTCCCCGAGGTAGGGGGCTGTTATCAACTAATGAAAAACTGTTTTTT
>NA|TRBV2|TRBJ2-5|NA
CASSDSTGPVGETQYF
TGTGCCAGCAGTGATTCGACAGGTCCCGTGGGAGAGACCCAGTACTTC
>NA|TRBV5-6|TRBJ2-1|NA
CASSIGGNEQFF
TGTGCCAGCAGCATCGGTGGGAATGAGCAGTTCTTC
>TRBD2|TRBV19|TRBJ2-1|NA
CASSIEATSPASQQFF
TGTGCCAGTAGTATTGAAGCGACTAGCCCAGCGAGCCAGCAGTTCTTC
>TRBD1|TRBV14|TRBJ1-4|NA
CASSIAGGTNEKLFF
TGTGCCAGCAGCATTGCAGGGGGTACTAATGAAAAACTGTTTTTT
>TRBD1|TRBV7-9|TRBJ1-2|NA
CASSQKTGDRALYGYTF
TGTGCCAGCAGCCAAAAGACGGGCGACAGGGCCCTATATGGCTACACCTTC
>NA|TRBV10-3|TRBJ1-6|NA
CAISGAPRGNNSPLHF
TGTGCCATCAGTGGGGCGCCCAGGGGAAATAATTCACCCCTCCACTTT
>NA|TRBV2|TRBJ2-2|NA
CASSFTGELFF
TGTGCCAGCAGTTTCACCGGGGAGCTGTTTTTT
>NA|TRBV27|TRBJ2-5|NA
CASSTTGETQYF
TGTGCCAGCAGTACAACAGGGGAGACCCAGTACTTC
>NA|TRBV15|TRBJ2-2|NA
CATSRDLPTGGELFF
TGTGCCACCAGCAGGGATCTTCCTACCGGCGGGGAGCTGTTTTTT
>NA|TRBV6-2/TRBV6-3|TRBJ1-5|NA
CASSQDGISNQPQHF
TGTGCCAGCAGCCAAGACGGGATCTCAAATCAGCCCCAGCATTTT
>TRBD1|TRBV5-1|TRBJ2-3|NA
CASSLAQGPNTDTQYF
TGCGCCAGCAGCTTGGCACAGGGGCCGAACACAGATACGCAGTATTTT
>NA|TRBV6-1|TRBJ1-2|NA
CASSAHLKGGSNNYGYTF
TGTGCCAGCAGTGCCCATCTTAAGGGAGGATCAAACAACTATGGCTACACCTTC
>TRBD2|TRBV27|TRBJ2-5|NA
CASMGGGETQYF
TGTGCCAGCATGGGGGGGGGAGAGACCCAGTACTTC
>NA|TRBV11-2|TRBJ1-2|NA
CASSLGGGYTF
TGTGCCAGCAGCTTAGGCGGTGGCTACACCTTC
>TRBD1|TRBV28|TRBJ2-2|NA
CASSHLRGPGELFF
TGTGCCAGCAGTCATTTAAGGGGGCCCGGGGAGCTGTTTTTT
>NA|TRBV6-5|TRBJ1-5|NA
CASTPRQYSNQPQHF
TGTGCCAGCACCCCCAGACAGTATAGCAATCAGCCCCAGCATTTT
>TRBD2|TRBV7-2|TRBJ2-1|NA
CASSSLAGGVYNEQFF
TGTGCCAGCAGCTCATTAGCGGGAGGTGTTTACAATGAGCAGTTCTTC
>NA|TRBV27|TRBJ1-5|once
CASSMGSGFGNQPQHF
TGTGCCAGCAGTATGGGGTCAGGGTTTGGGAATCAGCCCCAGCATTTT
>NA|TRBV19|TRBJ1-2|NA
CASQGPTNYGYTF
TGTGCCAGCCAGGGCCCCACTAACTATGGCTACACCTTC
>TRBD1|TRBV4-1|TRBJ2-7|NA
CASSQAEGAYEQYF
TGCGCCAGCAGCCAAGCAGAGGGGGCTTACGAGCAGTACTTC
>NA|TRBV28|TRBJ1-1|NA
CASSLPDLGAPEAFF
TGTGCCAGCAGTTTACCGGATCTCGGGGCCCCTGAAGCTTTCTTT
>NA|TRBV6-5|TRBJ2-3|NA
CASRRVTSADTQYF
TGTGCCAGCAGAAGAGTGACTTCGGCAGATACGCAGTATTTT
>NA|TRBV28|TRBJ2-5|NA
CASSRDGIQETQYF
TGTGCCAGCAGTCGGGACGGAATCCAAGAGACCCAGTACTTC
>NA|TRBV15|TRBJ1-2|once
CATVGPAANGYTF
TGTGCCACCGTGGGACCGGCAGCGAATGGCTACACCTTC
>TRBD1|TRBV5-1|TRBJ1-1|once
CASSNRGRNTEAFF
TGCGCCAGCAGCAACAGGGGTCGGAACACTGAAGCTTTCTTT
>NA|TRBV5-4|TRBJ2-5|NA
CASSHLGETQYF
TGTGCCAGCAGCCACCTAGGGGAGACCCAGTACTTC
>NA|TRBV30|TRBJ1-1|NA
CAWSVEGANTEAFF
TGTGCCTGGAGTGTGGAAGGGGCGAACACTGAAGCTTTCTTT
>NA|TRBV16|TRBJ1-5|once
CASSPASGGSNQPQHF
TGTGCCAGCAGCCCAGCCTCGGGGGGGAGCAATCAGCCCCAGCATTTT
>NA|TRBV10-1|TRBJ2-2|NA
CASSGGPGELFF
TGCGCCAGCAGTGGTGGCCCCGGGGAGCTGTTTTTT
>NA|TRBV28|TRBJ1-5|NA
CASSLAQPQHF
TGTGCCAGCAGTTTAGCCCAGCCCCAGCATTTT
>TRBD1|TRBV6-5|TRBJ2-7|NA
CASSYSIQGASYEQYF
TGTGCCAGCAGTTACTCGATCCAGGGGGCGAGTTACGAGCAGTACTTC
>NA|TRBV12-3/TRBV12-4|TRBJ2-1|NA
CASRGEGNEQFF
TGTGCCAGCAGGGGCGAGGGCAATGAGCAGTTCTTC
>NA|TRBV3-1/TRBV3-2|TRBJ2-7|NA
CASSSTLGQYRYEQYF
TGTGCCAGCAGCTCAACGCTGGGACAATACCGCTACGAGCAGTACTTC
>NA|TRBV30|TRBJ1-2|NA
CAWRIPGTLIEDGYTF
TGTGCCTGGAGGATACCCGGGACGCTGATTGAGGATGGCTACACCTTC
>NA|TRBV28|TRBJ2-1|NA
CASTIYNEQFF
TGTGCCAGCACGATTTACAATGAGCAGTTCTTC
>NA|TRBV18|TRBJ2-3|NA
CASSLTPRADTQYF
TGTGCCAGCTCACTTACACCGCGGGCAGATACGCAGTATTTT
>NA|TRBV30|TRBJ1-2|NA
CAWSPVRLYGYTF
TGTGCCTGGAGTCCGGTACGCCTCTATGGCTACACCTTC
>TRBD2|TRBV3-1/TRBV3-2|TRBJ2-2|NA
CASSQWTSGTGELFF
TGTGCCAGCAGCCAGTGGACTAGCGGTACCGGGGAGCTGTTTTTT
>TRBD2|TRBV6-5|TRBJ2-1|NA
CASSYGGTSGYNEQFF
TGTGCCAGCAGTTACGGGGGGACTAGCGGGTACAATGAGCAGTTCTTC
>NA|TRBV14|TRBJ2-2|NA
CASSANTYTGELFF
TGTGCCAGCAGCGCAAACACTTACACCGGGGAGCTGTTTTTT
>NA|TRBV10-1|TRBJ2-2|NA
CASSERRGTNTGELFF
TGCGCCAGCAGTGAGAGGAGGGGAACGAACACCGGGGAGCTGTTTTTT
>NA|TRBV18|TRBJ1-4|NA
CASSSRVEKLFF
TGTGCCAGCTCATCGAGGGTGGAAAAACTGTTTTTT
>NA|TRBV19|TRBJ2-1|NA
CTRARGQFF
TGTACCCGGGCAAGGGGACAGTTCTTC
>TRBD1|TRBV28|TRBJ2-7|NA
CASSLDRVYEQYF
TGTGCCAGCAGCCTAGACAGGGTTTACGAGCAGTACTTC
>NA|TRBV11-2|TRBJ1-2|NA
CASSPNPQPLGGYTF
TGTGCCAGCAGCCCTAACCCACAGCCTCTGGGAGGCTACACCTTC
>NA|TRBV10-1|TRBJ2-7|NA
CASSPDLGHYEQYF
TGCGCCAGCAGTCCGGACCTAGGCCACTACGAGCAGTACTTC
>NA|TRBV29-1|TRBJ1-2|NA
CSVRTVSYGYTF
TGCAGCGTTCGGACTGTTAGCTATGGCTACACCTTC
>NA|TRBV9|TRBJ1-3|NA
CASSVALDQLGGNTIYF
TGTGCCAGCAGCGTAGCGTTGGACCAGCTCGGTGGAAACACCATATATTTT
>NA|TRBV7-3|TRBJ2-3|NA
CASSLNGGADTQYF
TGTGCCAGCAGCTTAAATGGTGGGGCAGATACGCAGTATTTT
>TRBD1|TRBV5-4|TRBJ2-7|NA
CASSSPGGTSEQYF
TGTGCCAGCAGCTCCCCAGGGGGTACTAGCGAGCAGTACTTC